The T cell receptor (beta chain) under discussion was sequenced for a study of blood T cell repertoires in COVID-19. The wider study: Sources were T cells, B-cell-depleted T cells, or PBMCs; the material itself was cDNA or gDNA.

This clone was recorded only once. The germline V and J ends were trimmed by 4 bases and 1 base, with 8 bases remaining between them. The CDR3 totals 13 residues. Germline CDR1 SGHTA, CDR2 FQGNSA. Original processing notes: Reference gene primer amplification gave estimated nucleated cell counts. The method was immunoSEQ multiplex PCR; TCRdb's version includes in-frame clones alone and lacks a portion of them. That table furnishes V, J and clone size, whereas the DNA furnished D and trimming. Of 130,000 or so clones listed, approximately 80% are singletons. Sequencing was performed on peripheral blood. The sequence derives from a human donor in a cohort sampled during active COVID-19. This chain connects TRBV7-2 to TRBJ2-7; possible D gene TRBD2, 6 bases. The CDR3 coding sequence is TGTGCCAGCAGCTCGGGACTGTCCTACGAGCAGTACTTC. It is translated as CASSSGLSYEQYF.